This T cell receptor beta chain was sequenced for a study of T-cell reconstitution after alpha-beta-depleted transplantation in children. The J segment lost 2 bases and the V segment lost 7 bases, leaving 9 bases of the junction unmatched. The CDR3 sequence is 16 residues long. TCRbeta library construction was performed incorporating unique molecular identifiers. TCRdb recomputed calls from the PCR reads with MiXCR, one row per CDR3 protein. The sample shows hundreds of thousands of distinct CDR3 sequences, about 12% of them seen only once. The table lists this clonotype with many counts. Sample: PBMCs from the stem cell graft donor, taken from the stem cell graft. The source is a human donor who donated a stem cell graft to a child with acute lymphoblastic leukemia. The chain has TRBV12-3 or TRBV12-4 and TRBJ2-4; 9 bases are shared with TRBD1. This CDR3 is CASTPGQGAPKNIQYF. In nucleotides, the CDR3 is TGTGCCAGCACCCCGGGACAGGGTGCCCCCAAAAACATTCAGTACTTC.